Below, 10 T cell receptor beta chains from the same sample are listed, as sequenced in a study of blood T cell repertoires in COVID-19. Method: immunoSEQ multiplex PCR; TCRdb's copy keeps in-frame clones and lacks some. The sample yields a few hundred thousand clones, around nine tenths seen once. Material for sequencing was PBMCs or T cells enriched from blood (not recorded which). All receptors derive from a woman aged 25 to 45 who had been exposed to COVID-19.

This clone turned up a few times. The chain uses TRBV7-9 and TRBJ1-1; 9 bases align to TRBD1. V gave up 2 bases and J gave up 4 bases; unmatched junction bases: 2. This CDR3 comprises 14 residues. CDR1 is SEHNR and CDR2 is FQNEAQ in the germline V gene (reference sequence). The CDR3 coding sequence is TGTGCCAGCAGCTTAAAGGACAGGGGCACTGAAGCTTTCTTT. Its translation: CASSLKDRGTEAFF.

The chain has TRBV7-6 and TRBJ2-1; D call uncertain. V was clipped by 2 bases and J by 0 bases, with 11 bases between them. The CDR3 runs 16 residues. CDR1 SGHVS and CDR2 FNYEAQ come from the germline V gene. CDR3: CASSLKPGSSYNEQFF. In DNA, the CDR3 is TGTGCCAGCAGCTTAAAACCGGGTAGCTCCTACAATGAGCAGTTCTTC.

This CDR3 reads CASSSFRTATNEQFF. The CDR3 coding sequence is TGTGCCAGCAGCTCGTTCCGGACAGCTACTAATGAGCAGTTCTTC. The rearrangement uses TRBV13 and TRBJ2-1; perhaps TRBD1 as D (6 bases). From germline, CDR1 is PRHDT and CDR2 FYEKMQ (reference sequence). Trimming removed 4 bases from V and 7 bases from J, with 17 bases in between. The CDR3 loop spans 15 amino acids. Using reference TRBV13 and TRBJ2-1 for the parts outside the CDR3, the full variable domain is AAGVIQSPRHLIKEKRETATLKCYPIPRHDTVYWYQQGPGQDPQFLISFYEKMQSDKGSIPDRFSAQQFSDYHSELNMSSLELGDSALYFCASSSFRTATNEQFFGPGTRLTVL.

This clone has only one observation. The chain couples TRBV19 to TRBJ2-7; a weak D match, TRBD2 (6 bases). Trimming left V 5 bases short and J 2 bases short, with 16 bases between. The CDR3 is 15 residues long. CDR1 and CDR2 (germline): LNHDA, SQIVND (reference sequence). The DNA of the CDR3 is TGTGCCAGTAGTTCGGCTGCTAGCGCCGCCTACGAGCAGTACTTC. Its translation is CASSSAASAAYEQYF.

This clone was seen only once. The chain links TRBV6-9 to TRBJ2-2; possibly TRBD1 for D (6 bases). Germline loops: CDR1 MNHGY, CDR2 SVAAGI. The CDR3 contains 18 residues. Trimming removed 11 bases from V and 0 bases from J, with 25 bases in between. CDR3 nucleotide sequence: TGTGCCGGAATTTTCAGGGGCCTGTACCAAGCGAACACCGGGGAGCTGTTTTTT. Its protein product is CAGIFRGLYQANTGELFF.

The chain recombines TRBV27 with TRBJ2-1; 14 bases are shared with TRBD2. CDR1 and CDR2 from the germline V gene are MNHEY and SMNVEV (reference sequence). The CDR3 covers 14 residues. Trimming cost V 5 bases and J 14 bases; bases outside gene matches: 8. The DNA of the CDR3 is TGTGCCAGCAGTCCCGGGACTAGCGGGAGTAAGGAGTTCTTC. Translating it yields CASSPGTSGSKEFF.

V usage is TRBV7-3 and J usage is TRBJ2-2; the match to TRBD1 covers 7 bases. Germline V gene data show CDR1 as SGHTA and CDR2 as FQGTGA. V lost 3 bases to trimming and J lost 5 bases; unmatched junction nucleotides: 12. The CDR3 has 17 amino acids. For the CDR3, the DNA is TGTGCCAGCAGCTTCGCTACCTTGACAGGGAGTACCGGGGAGCTGTTTTTT. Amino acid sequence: CASSFATLTGSTGELFF.

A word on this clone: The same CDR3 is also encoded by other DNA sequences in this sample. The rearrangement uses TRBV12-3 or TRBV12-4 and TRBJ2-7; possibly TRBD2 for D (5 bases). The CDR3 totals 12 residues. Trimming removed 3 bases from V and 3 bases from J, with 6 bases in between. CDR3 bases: TGTGCCAGCAGTTTTGGACTCTACGAGCAGTACTTC. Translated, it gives CASSFGLYEQYF.

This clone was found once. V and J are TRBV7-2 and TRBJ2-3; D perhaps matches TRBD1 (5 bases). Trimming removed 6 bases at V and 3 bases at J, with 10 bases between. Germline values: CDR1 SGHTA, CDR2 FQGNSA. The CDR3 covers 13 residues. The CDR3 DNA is TGTGCCAGCAGACAAGGGGTTACAGATACGCAGTATTTT. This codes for CASRQGVTDTQYF.

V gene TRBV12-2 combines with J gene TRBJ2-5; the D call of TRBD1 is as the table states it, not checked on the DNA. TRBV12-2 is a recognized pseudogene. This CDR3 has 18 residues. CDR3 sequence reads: CASRLAGKSGTAQETQYF. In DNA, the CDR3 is TGTGCAAGTCGCTTAGCGGGGAAATCCGGGACAGCCCAAGAGACCCAGTACTTC.